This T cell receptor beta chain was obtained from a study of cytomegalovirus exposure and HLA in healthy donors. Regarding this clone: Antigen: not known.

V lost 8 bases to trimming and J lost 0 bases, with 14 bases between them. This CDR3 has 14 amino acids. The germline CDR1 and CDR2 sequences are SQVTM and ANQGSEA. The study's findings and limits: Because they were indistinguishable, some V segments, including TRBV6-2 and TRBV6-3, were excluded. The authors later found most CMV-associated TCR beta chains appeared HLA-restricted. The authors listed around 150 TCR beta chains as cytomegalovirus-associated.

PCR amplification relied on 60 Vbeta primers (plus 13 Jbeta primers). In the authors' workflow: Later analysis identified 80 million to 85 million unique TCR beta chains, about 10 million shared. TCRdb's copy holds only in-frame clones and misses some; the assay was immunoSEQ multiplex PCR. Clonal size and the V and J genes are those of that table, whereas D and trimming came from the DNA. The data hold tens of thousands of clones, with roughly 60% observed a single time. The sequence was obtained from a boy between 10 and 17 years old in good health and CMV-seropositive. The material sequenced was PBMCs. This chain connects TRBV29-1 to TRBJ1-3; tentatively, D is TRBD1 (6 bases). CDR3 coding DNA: TGCAGCACTTGGACAGCCAGCTCTGGAAACACCATATATTTT. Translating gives CSTWTASSGNTIYF.